What follows is one T cell receptor (beta chain) and its context. Its antigen is unknown. These data originate in a study of shared clonotypes between healthy human individuals. CDR3 size: 13 residues. The germline V and J ends were trimmed by 6 bases and 5 bases, with 13 bases remaining between them. CDR1 WNHNN and CDR2 SYGVQD come from the germline V gene (reference sequence). In replicate PCRs of sorted subsets, approximately 190 ng DNA, about 30,000 T cell genomes, was used. Sequencing was performed with immunoSEQ multiplex PCR; in TCRdb, only in-frame clones are kept and a portion is missing. This repertoire shows some 1.5 million clones, over 95% found once; its top ten account for over 1%. General study points: Some clonotypes were shared by all four sorted-subset donors, while others were not shared. The non-shared ones had lower generation probabilities than the shared ones. Though the depth was large, rarefaction showed that sorted-subset sequencing was incomplete.

The rearrangement uses TRBV10-1 and TRBJ2-5; D gene uncertain. This receptor was obtained from a man aged 30-40 years in good health. Input material: naive CD4+ T cells sorted from blood. Specified subset: CD45RA+ positively selected. CDR3 loop: CASSLQGSETQYF. The CDR3 bases are TGCGCCAGCAGCCTGCAAGGGTCGGAGACCCAGTACTTC.